One T cell receptor (beta chain) is described in this entry. From germline, CDR1 is SGHTA and CDR2 FQGNSA. Trimming left V 4 bases short and J 2 bases short, with 7 bases between. The CDR3 sequence is 13 residues long. These data originate in a study of T-cell memory formation after mild COVID-19. On the study more broadly: Each donor largely had its own TCR clusters.

One entry per CDR3 protein results from TCRdb running MiXCR on the 5' RACE reads. The table shows 300,000 or so distinct CDR3 sequences, with 15% to 20% occurring only once. The V call is TRBV7-2, the J call TRBJ2-3; D is ambiguous. Sequencing was carried out using PBMCs or a T cell subset sorted from them (not recorded which). The clonotype was recovered from a man between 18 and 35 years old who had mild COVID-19 (a few samples of this study predate the infection). Cell type and time point are not known. CDR3 sequence (DNA): TGTGCCAGCAGCTCCCGAATCACAGATACGCAGTATTTT. This sequence encodes CASSSRITDTQYF.